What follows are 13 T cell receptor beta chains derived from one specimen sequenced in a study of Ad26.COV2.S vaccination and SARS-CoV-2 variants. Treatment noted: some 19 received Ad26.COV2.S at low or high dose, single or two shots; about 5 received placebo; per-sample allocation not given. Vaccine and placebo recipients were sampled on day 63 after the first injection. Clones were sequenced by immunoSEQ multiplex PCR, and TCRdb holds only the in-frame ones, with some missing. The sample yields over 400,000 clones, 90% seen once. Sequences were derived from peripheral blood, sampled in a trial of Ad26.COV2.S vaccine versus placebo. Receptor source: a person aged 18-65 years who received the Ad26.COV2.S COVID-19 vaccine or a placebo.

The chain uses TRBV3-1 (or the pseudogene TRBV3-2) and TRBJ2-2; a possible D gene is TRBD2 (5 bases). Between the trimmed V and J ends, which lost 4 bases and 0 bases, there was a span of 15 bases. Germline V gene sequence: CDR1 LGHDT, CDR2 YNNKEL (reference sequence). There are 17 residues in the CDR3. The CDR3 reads CASSRRTTGTNTGELFF. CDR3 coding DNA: TGTGCCAGCAGCCGACGTACCACCGGGACGAACACCGGGGAGCTGTTTTTT.

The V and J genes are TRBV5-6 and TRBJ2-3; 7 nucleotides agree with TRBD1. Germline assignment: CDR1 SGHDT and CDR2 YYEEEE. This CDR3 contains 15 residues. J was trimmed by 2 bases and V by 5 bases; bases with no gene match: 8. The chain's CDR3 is CASRKEGQATDTQYF. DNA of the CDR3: TGTGCCAGCAGAAAAGAAGGACAGGCCACAGATACGCAGTATTTT.

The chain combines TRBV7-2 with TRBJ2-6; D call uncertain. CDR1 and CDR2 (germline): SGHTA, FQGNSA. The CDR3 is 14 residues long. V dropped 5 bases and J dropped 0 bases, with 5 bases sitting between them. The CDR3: CASSHPSGANVLTF. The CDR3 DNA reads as TGTGCCAGCAGCCACCCCTCTGGGGCCAACGTCCTGACTTTC.

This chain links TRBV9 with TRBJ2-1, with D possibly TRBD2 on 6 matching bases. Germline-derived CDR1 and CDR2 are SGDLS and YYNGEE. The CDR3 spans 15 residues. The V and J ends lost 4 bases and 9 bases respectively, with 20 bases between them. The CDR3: CASSPNRLVLGEQFF. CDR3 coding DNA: TGTGCCAGCAGCCCAAACAGACTAGTCCTTGGTGAGCAGTTCTTC.

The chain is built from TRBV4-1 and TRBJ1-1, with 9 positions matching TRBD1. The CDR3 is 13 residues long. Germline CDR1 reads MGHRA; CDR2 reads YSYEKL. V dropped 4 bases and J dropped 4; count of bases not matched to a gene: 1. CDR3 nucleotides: TGCGCCAGCAGCCTACAGGGGGCCACTGAAGCTTTCTTT. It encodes CASSLQGATEAFF.

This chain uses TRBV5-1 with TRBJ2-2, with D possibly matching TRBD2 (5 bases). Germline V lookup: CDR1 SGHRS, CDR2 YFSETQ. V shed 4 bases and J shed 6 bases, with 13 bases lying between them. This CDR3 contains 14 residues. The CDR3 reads CASSPIGGSGELFF. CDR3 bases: TGCGCCAGCAGCCCCATAGGCGGGTCCGGGGAGCTGTTTTTT.

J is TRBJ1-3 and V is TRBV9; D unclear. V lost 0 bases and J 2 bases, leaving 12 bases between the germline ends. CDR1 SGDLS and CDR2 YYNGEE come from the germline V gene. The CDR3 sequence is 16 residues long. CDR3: CASSVAVDGTGNTIYF. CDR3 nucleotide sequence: TGTGCCAGCAGCGTAGCAGTGGACGGCACTGGAAACACCATATATTTT.

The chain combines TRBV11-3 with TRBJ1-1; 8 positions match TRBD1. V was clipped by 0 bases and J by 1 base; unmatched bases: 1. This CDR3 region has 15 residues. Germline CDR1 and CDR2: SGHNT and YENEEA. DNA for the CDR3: TGTGCCAGCAGCTTAGACGGACAGGGGAACACTGAAGCTTTCTTT. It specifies CASSLDGQGNTEAFF.

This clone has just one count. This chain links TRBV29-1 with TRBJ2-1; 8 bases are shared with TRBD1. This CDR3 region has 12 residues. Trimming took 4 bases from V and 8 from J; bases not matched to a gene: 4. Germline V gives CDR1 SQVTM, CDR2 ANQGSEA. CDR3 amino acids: CSVGQGRDEQFF. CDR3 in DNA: TGCAGCGTTGGACAGGGGAGAGATGAGCAGTTCTTC.

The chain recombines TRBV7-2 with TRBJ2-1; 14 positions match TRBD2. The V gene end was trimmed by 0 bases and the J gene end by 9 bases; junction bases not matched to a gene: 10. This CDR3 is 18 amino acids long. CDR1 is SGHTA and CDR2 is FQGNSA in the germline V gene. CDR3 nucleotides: TGTGCCAGCAGCTTAGCCGGGACTAGCGGGAGCTACTATGGTGAGCAGTTCTTC. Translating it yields CASSLAGTSGSYYGEQFF.

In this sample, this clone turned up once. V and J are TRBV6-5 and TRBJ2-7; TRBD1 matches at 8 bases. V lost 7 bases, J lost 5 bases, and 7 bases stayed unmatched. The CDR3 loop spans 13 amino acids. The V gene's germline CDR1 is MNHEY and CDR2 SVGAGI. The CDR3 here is CASTSGGMHEQYF. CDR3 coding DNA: TGTGCCAGCACTTCAGGGGGCATGCACGAGCAGTACTTC.

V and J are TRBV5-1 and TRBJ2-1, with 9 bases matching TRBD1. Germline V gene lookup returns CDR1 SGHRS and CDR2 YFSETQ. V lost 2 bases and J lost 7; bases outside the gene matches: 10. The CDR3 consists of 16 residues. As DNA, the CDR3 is TGCGCCAGCAGCTTCAGGGGGGACAGGGCTGTGAATGAGCAGTTCTTC. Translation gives CASSFRGDRAVNEQFF.

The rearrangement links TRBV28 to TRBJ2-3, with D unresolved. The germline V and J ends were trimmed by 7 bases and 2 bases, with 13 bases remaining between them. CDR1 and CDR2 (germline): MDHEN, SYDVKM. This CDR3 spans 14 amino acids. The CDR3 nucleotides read TGTGCCAGCACTGGCAGACTTTCCACAGATACGCAGTATTTT. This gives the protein CASTGRLSTDTQYF.